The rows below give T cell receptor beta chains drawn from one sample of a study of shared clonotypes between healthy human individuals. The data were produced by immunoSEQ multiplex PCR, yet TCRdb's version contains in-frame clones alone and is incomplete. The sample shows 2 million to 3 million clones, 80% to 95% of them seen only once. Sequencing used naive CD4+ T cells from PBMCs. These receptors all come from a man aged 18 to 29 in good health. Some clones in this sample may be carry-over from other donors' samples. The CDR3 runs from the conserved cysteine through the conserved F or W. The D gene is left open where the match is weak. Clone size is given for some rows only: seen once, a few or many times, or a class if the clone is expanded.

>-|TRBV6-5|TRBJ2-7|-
TGTGCCAGCAGTTCCCCGGGACTGCGATACGAGCAGTACTTC
CASSSPGLRYEQYF
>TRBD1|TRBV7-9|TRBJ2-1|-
TGTGCCAGCAGCTCCTCGAGGGGGACAGGGGTCAATGAGCAGTTCTTC
CASSSSRGTGVNEQFF
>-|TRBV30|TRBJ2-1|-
TGTGCCTGGAGCTCCTCGTGGCGAAGAGGGACCTCTAGCTCCTACAATGAGCAGTTCTTC
CAWSSSWRRGTSSSYNEQFF
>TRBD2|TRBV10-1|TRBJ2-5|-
TGCGCCAGCAATCAAGCGGGAGGAGGTGAGACCCAGTACTTC
CASNQAGGGETQYF
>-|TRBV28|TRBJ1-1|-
TGTGCCAGCACTAAGGGGGGTAGCGCGGGTAATCGAGCTTTCTTT
CASTKGGSAGNRAFF
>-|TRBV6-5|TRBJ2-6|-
TGTGCCAGCAGTTCCCCTTCATCTACTGGGGCCAACGTCCTGACTTTC
CASSSPSSTGANVLTF
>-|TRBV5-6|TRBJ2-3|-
TGTGCCAGCAGCTTGCCCACAGATACGCAGTATTTT
CASSLPTDTQYF
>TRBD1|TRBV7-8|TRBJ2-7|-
TGTGCCAGCAGCTTCCGGGACAGGTCCTACGAGCAGTACTTC
CASSFRDRSYEQYF
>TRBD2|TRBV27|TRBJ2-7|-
TGTGCCAGCAGTTGGGGGACTAACTCCTACGAGCAGTACTTC
CASSWGTNSYEQYF
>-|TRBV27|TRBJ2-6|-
TGTGCCAGCAGTTCCTCCGGGGTTGGGGCCAACGTCCTGACTTTC
CASSSSGVGANVLTF
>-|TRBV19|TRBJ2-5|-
TGTGCCAGTAGTTACCGTGGGGAGACCCAGTACTTC
CASSYRGETQYF
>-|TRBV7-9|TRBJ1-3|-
TGTGCCAGCAGGGACCCCAGGGCAGACTCTGGAAACACCATATATTTT
CASRDPRADSGNTIYF
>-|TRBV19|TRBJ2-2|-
TGTGCCAGTAGTATAGTAACGGGTAGCACCGGGGAGCTGTTTTTT
CASSIVTGSTGELFF
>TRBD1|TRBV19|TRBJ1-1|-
TGTGCCAGTAGTTCCAGGGGGCTGAACACTGAAGCTTTCTTT
CASSSRGLNTEAFF
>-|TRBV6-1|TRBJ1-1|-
TGTGCCAGCAGCTATTTGGGGAACACTGAAGCTTTCTTT
CASSYLGNTEAFF
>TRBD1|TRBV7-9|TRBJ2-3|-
TGTGCCAGCAGCCTCGGACAGGGGGTAACTGATACGCAGTATTTT
CASSLGQGVTDTQYF
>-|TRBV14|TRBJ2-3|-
TGTGCCAGCAGCCAAGTTCGCGGGCGCACAGATACGCAGTATTTT
CASSQVRGRTDTQYF
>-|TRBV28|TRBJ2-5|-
TGTGCCAGCAGTTCGCCCGGGACGGTACCGGTTGGGACCCAGTACTTC
CASSSPGTVPVGTQYF
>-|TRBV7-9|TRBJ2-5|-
TGTGCCAGCAGCATAACCTACTACCCCCAAGAGACCCAGTACTTC
CASSITYYPQETQYF
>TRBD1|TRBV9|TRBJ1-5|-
TGTGCCAGCAGCGCTACAGGGGGCAATCAGCCCCAGCATTTT
CASSATGGNQPQHF
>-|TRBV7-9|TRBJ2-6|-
TGTGCCAGCAGCTTAGGACCGGAAAGCGTCCTGACTTTC
CASSLGPESVLTF
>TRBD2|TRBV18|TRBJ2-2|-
TGTGCCAGCTCCCTACTAGCGGGACAAACTATTCCGAACACCGGGGAGCTGTTTTTT
CASSLLAGQTIPNTGELFF
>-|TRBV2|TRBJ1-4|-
TGTGCCAGCAGTGAAGCGCCGGGCAGGGGTGATGAAAAACTGTTTTTT
CASSEAPGRGDEKLFF
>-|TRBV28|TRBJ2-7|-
TGTGCCAGCAGTCCACCTCGGGCCACGACGGAGCAGTACTTC
CASSPPRATTEQYF
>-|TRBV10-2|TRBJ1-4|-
TGCGCCAGCAGGGGGACGGCAACTAATGAAAAACTGTTTTTT
CASRGTATNEKLFF
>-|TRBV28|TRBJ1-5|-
TGTGCCAGCACCATGCCTGCTGGCCAGCCCCAGCATTTT
CASTMPAGQPQHF
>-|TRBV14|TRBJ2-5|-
TGTGCCAGCAGCCAAAATTTTGGTGGGGAGACCCAGTACTTC
CASSQNFGGETQYF
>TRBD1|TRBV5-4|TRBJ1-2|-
TGTGCCAGCAGTCAGGACAGGGCCCGCCATAACTATGGCTACACCTTC
CASSQDRARHNYGYTF
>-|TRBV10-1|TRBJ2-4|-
TGCGCCAGCAGTGAAGGCATCCTCGGGGCCAAAAACATTCAGTACTTC
CASSEGILGAKNIQYF
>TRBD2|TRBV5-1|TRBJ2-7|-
TGCGCCAGCAGCTTGGAGGTTGGACTAGTCGGGGACGAGCAGTACTTC
CASSLEVGLVGDEQYF
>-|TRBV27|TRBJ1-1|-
TGTGCCAGCAGTTTATCGAGCTGGGGAATGGAGAACACTGAAGCTTTCTTT
CASSLSSWGMENTEAFF
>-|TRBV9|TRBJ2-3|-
TGTGCCAGCAGCGCCAGAAGCACAGATACGCAGTATTTT
CASSARSTDTQYF
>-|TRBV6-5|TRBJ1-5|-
TGTGCCAGCAGTTACGAGGGGATTCAGCCCCAGCATTTT
CASSYEGIQPQHF
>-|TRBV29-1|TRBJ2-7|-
TGCAGCGTTGAAGATTCCCAGTACGGCGAGCAGTACTTC
CSVEDSQYGEQYF
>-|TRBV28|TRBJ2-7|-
TGTGCCAGCACCCCGACAGATCCTTCCTACGAGCAGTACTTC
CASTPTDPSYEQYF
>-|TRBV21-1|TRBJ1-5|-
TGTGCCAGCACGCTGTTAAATCAGGGCCAGCCCCAGCATTTT
CASTLLNQGQPQHF
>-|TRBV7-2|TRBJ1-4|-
TGTGCCAGCAGCTTAGTCCGGGAAAAACTGTTTTTT
CASSLVREKLFF
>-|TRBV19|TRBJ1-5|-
TGTGCCAGTAGTATATTGGATCAGCCCCAGCATTTT
CASSILDQPQHF
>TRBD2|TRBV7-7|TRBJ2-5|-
TGTGCCAGCAGCTTAGGTACAAGCGGGACCTGGGAGACCCAGTACTTC
CASSLGTSGTWETQYF
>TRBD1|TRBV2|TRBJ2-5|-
TGTGCCAGCAGTATCGTGACAGGGGCAGAGACCCAGTACTTC
CASSIVTGAETQYF
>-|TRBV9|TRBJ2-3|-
TGTGCCAGCAGCGTAGCCCCGACGAAGATATCCACAGATACGCAGTATTTT
CASSVAPTKISTDTQYF
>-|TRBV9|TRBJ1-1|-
TGTGCCAGCAGCGCACCTCCGGGGAACACTGAAGCTTTCTTT
CASSAPPGNTEAFF
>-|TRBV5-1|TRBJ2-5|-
TGCGCCAGCAGCTTGTTCTCAGGGGAAGAGACCCAGTACTTC
CASSLFSGEETQYF
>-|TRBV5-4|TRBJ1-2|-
TGTGCCAGCAGCTTGGATCTCGGGAGATATGGCTACACCTTC
CASSLDLGRYGYTF
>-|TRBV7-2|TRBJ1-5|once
TGTGCCAGCAGCAAGACAGGAAATCAGCCCCAGCATTTT
CASSKTGNQPQHF
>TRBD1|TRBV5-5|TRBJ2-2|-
TGTGCCAGCAGCCGCACCGGGACAGTCTCCGGGGAGCTGTTTTTT
CASSRTGTVSGELFF
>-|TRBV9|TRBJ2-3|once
TGTGCCAGCAGCGCCCTATCTCTAGATACGCAGTATTTT
CASSALSLDTQYF
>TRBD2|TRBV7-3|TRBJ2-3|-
TGTGCCAGCAGCCCCCGGGCTAGCGGGAGTGGGAATACGCAGTATTTT
CASSPRASGSGNTQYF
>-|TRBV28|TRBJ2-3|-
TGTGCCAGCAGCCCGATCCACACAGATACGCAGTATTTT
CASSPIHTDTQYF
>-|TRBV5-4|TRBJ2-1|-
TGTGCCAGCAGCGCGGATGGGGGTTGGGGGAATGAGCAGTTCTTC
CASSADGGWGNEQFF
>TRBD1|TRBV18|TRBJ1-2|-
TGTGCCAGCTCAAGGGACAGGGAAGATGGTGGCTACACCTTC
CASSRDREDGGYTF
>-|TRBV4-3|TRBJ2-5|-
TGCGCCAGCAGCCAAGATCTAAGCGAGACCCAGTACTTC
CASSQDLSETQYF